This T cell receptor (beta chain) was observed in a study of long-term antiretroviral therapy in people with HIV. The overall study: Samples from the earliest time points predate the 2015 immediate-ART recommendation by about a decade.

At the survey level, the v3.0 immunoSEQ assay was run. Clones were sequenced by immunoSEQ multiplex PCR, and TCRdb holds only the in-frame ones, with some missing. The sample has approximately 27,000 clones, roughly 90% seen once; the top ten hold roughly 4%. About this clone: Its antigen is undetermined.

Regarding the study as a whole: In the period from the mid-2000s to the late 2010s, blood was collected, possibly under older ART regimens. Narrower CDR3 length ranges marked HIV repertoires relative to controls.

V gave up 5 bases and J gave up 0 bases, with 12 bases separating them. The germline V gene has CDR1 SGHDN and CDR2 FVKESK. The CDR3 has 15 residues. The V gene is TRBV14, the J gene TRBJ2-3; no definite D call. The sample here was unsorted PBMCs, taken just over 5 years after starting antiretroviral therapy. This TCR derives from a woman in her thirties or forties with HIV. The CDR3 region has the DNA TGTGCCAGCAGCGTCATGAGTTCTAGCACAGATACGCAGTATTTT. Its protein product is CASSVMSSSTDTQYF.